This TCR beta chain was recorded in a study of CD8 T cells in Susac syndrome. As to this clonotype: Its antigen is unknown.

In the multiple sclerosis control group, patients were treatment-naive and had stable or active relapsing-remitting disease. Negative magnetic isolation gave CD8+ and CD4+ cells; FACS enriched CD8+ TEMRA. Overall study findings and caveats: The authors acknowledged that the study's TCR sequencing and HLA analysis involved relatively few individuals.

The CDR3 has 15 residues. The trim removed 3 bases at V and 2 bases at J, leaving 4 bases unmatched. Germline V lookup: CDR1 LNHDA, CDR2 SQIVND (reference sequence). Random hexamers were used to reverse transcribe an amount of about 0.45 to 1 ug RNA. Amplification of TCR beta CDR3 by immunoSEQ multiplex PCR spanned 54 Vbeta and 13 Jbeta. TCRdb re-derived calls from the immunoSEQ multiplex PCR reads in MiXCR, one entry per CDR3 protein. The data show about 200,000 distinct CDR3 sequences, 90% to 95% seen once. The chain is built from TRBV19 and TRBJ2-3, with 8 bases matching TRBD2. The sequenced sample consisted of CD4+ T cells from PBMCs. This receptor was identified in a human donor with multiple sclerosis. As DNA, the CDR3 is TGTGCCAGTAGTATCCCCGGGAGGGTCACAGATACGCAGTATTTT. It encodes CASSIPGRVTDTQYF.